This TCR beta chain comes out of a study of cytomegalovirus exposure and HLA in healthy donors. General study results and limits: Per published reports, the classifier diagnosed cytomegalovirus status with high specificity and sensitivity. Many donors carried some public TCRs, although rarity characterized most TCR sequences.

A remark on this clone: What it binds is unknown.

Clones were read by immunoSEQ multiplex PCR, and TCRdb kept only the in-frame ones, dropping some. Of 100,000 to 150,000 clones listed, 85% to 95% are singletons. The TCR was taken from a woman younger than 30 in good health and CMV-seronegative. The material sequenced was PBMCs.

CDR3 DNA: TGTGCCAGCAGCTTAGAACCAAGACTCAATGAGCAGTTCTTC. Its translation: CASSLEPRLNEQFF. V and J are TRBV11-2 and TRBJ2-1; no definite D call. V was cut by 0 bases and J by 6 bases, with 9 bases left in between. Germline V gene sequence: CDR1 SGHAT, CDR2 FQNNGV. The CDR3 spans 14 residues.